One sample yielded the 30 T cell receptor beta chains listed below, sequenced in a study of T cells after yellow fever vaccination. Each CDR3 protein is one row after TCRdb ran MiXCR on the 5' RACE reads. The table records around 310,000 distinct CDR3 sequences, 3.5% to 4.5% of them present only once. The input for sequencing was PBMCs, taken 15 days after the yellow fever booster vaccination. The source of these receptors is a man younger than 30 who received the YFV17D yellow fever vaccine.

The J gene is TRBJ2-7, the V gene TRBV5-5; a weak D match, TRBD1 (5 bases). The CDR3 runs to 13 residues. The ends were cut back, 3 bases at V and 4 bases at J, with 11 bases in the middle. Germline CDR1 is SGHKS and CDR2 is YYEKEE (reference sequence). The chain's CDR3 is CASSSPGWYEQYV. The DNA for the CDR3 is TGTGCCAGCAGCTCCCCAGGGTGGTACGAGCAGTACGTC.

This clonotype was counted many times. This chain uses TRBV9 with TRBJ1-5; D not resolved. Trimming shortened V by 3 bases and J by 1 base, and 17 bases separated the two germline ends. CDR3 size: 17 residues. Germline V lookup: CDR1 SGDLS, CDR2 YYNGEE. The CDR3: CASSAEAEARSNQPQHF. CDR3 sequence (DNA): TGTGCCAGCAGCGCGGAGGCGGAGGCAAGGAGCAATCAGCCCCAGCATTTT. The full variable domain, in which reference TRBV9 and TRBJ1-5 provide the parts outside the CDR3, is DSGVTQTPKHLITATGQRVTLRCSPRSGDLSVYWYQQSLDQGLQFLIQYYNGEERAKGNILERFSAQQFPDLHSELNLSSLELGDSALYFCASSAEAEARSNQPQHFGDGTRLSIL.

This clonotype was picked up a small number of times. The CDR3 reads CASSTWGRDVEQYV. Here the CDR3 DNA reads TGTGCCAGCAGCACATGGGGCCGTGATGTTGAGCAGTACGTC. The gene calls are TRBV5-5 and TRBJ2-7, with D perhaps TRBD1 (5 bases). Per the germline V gene, CDR1 is SGHKS and CDR2 is YYEKEE (reference sequence). V was pared by 4 bases and J by 7 bases, with 18 bases between. The length of the CDR3 is 14 residues.

This rearrangement joins TRBV9 to TRBJ1-1; no clear D gene. Germline V gives CDR1 SGDLS, CDR2 YYNGEE. The CDR3 is 15 residues long. V was shortened by 0 bases and J by 0 bases, with 9 bases between the two germline ends. The chain's CDR3 is CASSVDPGLNTEAFF. In nucleotides, the CDR3 is TGTGCCAGCAGCGTAGATCCGGGGTTGAACACTGAAGCTTTCTTT. The variable domain in full, completed from reference TRBV9 and TRBJ1-1, reads DSGVTQTPKHLITATGQRVTLRCSPRSGDLSVYWYQQSLDQGLQFLIQYYNGEERAKGNILERFSAQQFPDLHSELNLSSLELGDSALYFCASSVDPGLNTEAFFGQGTRLTVV.

The genes are TRBV20-1 and TRBJ1-4; 10 bases are shared with TRBD1. The CDR3 is made up of 13 amino acids. Trimming cost V 6 bases and J 7 bases; bases outside gene matches: 5. CDR1 is DFQATT and CDR2 is SNEGSKA in the germline V gene (reference sequence). CDR3: CSAGQGFREKLFF. CDR3 bases: TGCAGTGCGGGACAGGGGTTTCGTGAAAAACTGTTTTTT.

This clonotype was observed a few times. The CDR3: CASSFLGSGYEQYF. DNA of the CDR3: TGTGCCAGCAGCTTTTTGGGGAGCGGCTACGAGCAGTACTTC. V usage is TRBV5-6 and J usage is TRBJ2-7; possibly TRBD2 for D (5 bases). CDR1 SGHDT and CDR2 YYEEEE come from the germline V gene. This CDR3 is built from 14 residues. The germline V and J ends were trimmed by 2 bases and 3 bases, with 12 bases remaining between them.

This chain links TRBV4-3 with TRBJ1-1, with D perhaps matching TRBD1 (6 bases). Germline lookup yields CDR1 LGHNA and CDR2 YSLEER. V was trimmed by 3 bases and J by 4 bases, leaving 9 bases between them. The CDR3 length is 13 residues. CDR3 nucleotides: TGCGCCAGCAGCCAGCAGGGGTCCACTGAAGCTTTCTTT. It yields the protein CASSQQGSTEAFF.

This clonotype was found many times. The chain has TRBV4-3 and TRBJ1-2, with D uncertain. Germline CDR1 reads LGHNA; CDR2 reads YSLEER. The CDR3 is made up of 15 amino acids. The V gene lost 1 base and the J gene lost 1 base, with 10 bases spanning the gap. The DNA for the CDR3 is TGCGCCAGCAGCCAAGGCCGTACCCTTAACTATGGCTACACCTTC. This codes for CASSQGRTLNYGYTF.

In this sample, this clonotype turned up many times. The chain is built from TRBV5-1 and TRBJ1-1; D unclear. This CDR3 region has 15 residues. Germline CDR1 reads SGHRS; CDR2 reads YFSETQ. Deletions cut 0 bases from V and 1 base from J, with 10 bases between. This CDR3 reads CASSLEVGWNTEAFF. CDR3 in DNA: TGCGCCAGCAGCTTGGAGGTAGGCTGGAACACTGAAGCTTTCTTT. Based on the CDR3 plus reference TRBV5-1 and TRBJ1-1, the full variable domain is KAGVTQTPRYLIKTRGQQVTLSCSPISGHRSVSWYQQTPGQGLQFLFEYFSETQRNKGNFPGRFSGRQFSNSRSEMNVSTLELGDSALYLCASSLEVGWNTEAFFGQGTRLTVV.

This sequence joins TRBV12-3 or TRBV12-4 and TRBJ2-1, with TRBD2 identical over 12 bases. This CDR3 contains 16 residues. V lost 5 bases, J lost 5 bases, and 7 bases stayed unmatched. CDR3 amino acids: CASSPRLAGAHNEQFF. The CDR3 coding sequence is TGTGCCAGCAGTCCAAGACTAGCGGGGGCCCACAATGAGCAGTTCTTC.

The chain's CDR3 is CASSPRTGADTQYF. CDR3 DNA: TGTGCCAGCAGCCCCCGGACAGGAGCAGATACGCAGTATTTT. The chain joins TRBV13 to TRBJ2-3, with 7 bases fitting TRBD1. The CDR3 consists of 14 residues. Trimming cost V 5 bases and J 4 bases; bases outside gene matches: 6. Germline assignment: CDR1 PRHDT and CDR2 FYEKMQ (reference sequence).

This clonotype was counted ten times or more. This chain uses TRBV4-1 with TRBJ2-7, with D possibly matching TRBD1 (5 bases). Trimming pared 4 bases from V and 5 bases from J, leaving 12 bases between. This CDR3 contains 13 residues. CDR1 and CDR2 from the germline V gene are MGHRA and YSYEKL. In DNA form, the CDR3 reads TGCGCCAGCAGCCCGAGCCAGGGTAACGAGCAGTACTTC. Translated: CASSPSQGNEQYF.

The chain links TRBV6-5 to TRBJ1-6, with 9 bases fitting TRBD1. After removal of 3 bases from V and 8 bases from J, the junction contained 2 bases not matched to a gene. Germline CDR1 reads MNHEY; CDR2 reads SVGAGI. The CDR3 has 14 residues. CDR3 DNA: TGTGCCAGCAGTTATCGGACAGGGGATTCACCCCTCCACTTT. This translates into CASSYRTGDSPLHF.

This clonotype was picked up a small number of times. This chain joins TRBV30 and TRBJ2-1; 8 nucleotides agree with TRBD2. The CDR3 consists of 17 residues. The trim removed 3 bases at V and 5 bases at J, leaving 15 bases unmatched. The germline gives CDR1 GTSNPN, CDR2 SVGIG (reference sequence). The CDR3 DNA reads TGTGCCTGGAGAAGAGGGCGGGGGGCAATCGGGAACAATGAGCAGTTCTTC. This gives the protein CAWRRGRGAIGNNEQFF.

This clonotype was observed at least ten times. The rearrangement links TRBV20-1 to TRBJ2-5; 13 positions agree with TRBD2. Germline V CDR1 and CDR2: DFQATT, SNEGSKA (reference sequence). The CDR3 contains 18 residues. With 6 bases clipped from V and 0 bases from J, the junction kept 13 bases outside the gene matches. The CDR3 DNA reads TGCAGTGCAGCCGGACTAGCGGGGGCCCCGATGTACCAAGAGACCCAGTACTTC. The encoded protein is CSAAGLAGAPMYQETQYF.

The chain links TRBV6-2 or TRBV6-3 to TRBJ1-2, with D maybe TRBD1 (6 bases). This CDR3 contains 15 residues. Between the trimmed V and J ends, which lost 1 base and 4 bases, there was a span of 13 bases. From germline, CDR1 is MNHEY and CDR2 SVGEGT. CDR3 DNA: TGTGCCAGCAGTTACTTCCTCGGGACACCCTATGGCTACACCTTC. It is translated as CASSYFLGTPYGYTF.

The V and J genes are TRBV20-1 and TRBJ1-4, with a tentative D call TRBD1 (5 bases). The CDR3 is made up of 14 amino acids. Germline loops: CDR1 DFQATT, CDR2 SNEGSKA (reference sequence). Deletions cut 6 bases from V and 8 bases from J, with 19 bases between. CDR3 nucleotides: TGCAGTGCAACTCAACTAGGGGAACGGGAAAAACTGTTTTTT. Its translation: CSATQLGEREKLFF.

This clonotype was counted between two and nine times. V and J are TRBV5-1 and TRBJ2-3; a possible D gene is TRBD1 (5 bases). This CDR3 has 15 amino acids. The germline V gene has CDR1 SGHRS and CDR2 YFSETQ. V lost 0 bases, J lost 3 bases, and 11 bases lay in between. The CDR3 loop is CASSLVFRATDTQYF. CDR3 in DNA: TGCGCCAGCAGCTTGGTCTTCAGGGCGACAGATACGCAGTATTTT.

The rearrangement links TRBV28 to TRBJ1-5; D is ambiguous. The V end lost 3 bases, the J end lost 6 bases, and 18 bases lay between the germline ends. The CDR3 loop spans 16 amino acids. Germline-derived CDR1 and CDR2 are MDHEN and SYDVKM. CDR3 in amino acids: CASSFSGGRRVQPQHF. CDR3 coding DNA: TGTGCCAGCAGTTTCTCTGGAGGGAGGAGGGTTCAGCCCCAGCATTTT.

This clonotype has only a few counts. J is TRBJ2-3 and V is TRBV6-2 or TRBV6-3; D perhaps matches TRBD2 (6 bases). Germline V gives CDR1 MNHEY, CDR2 SVGEGT. This CDR3 region has 13 residues. Trimming pared 6 bases from V and 2 bases from J, leaving 9 bases between. The CDR3 is CASRIADTDTQYF. The DNA for the CDR3 is TGTGCCAGCAGAATAGCGGACACAGATACGCAGTATTTT.

This clonotype occurred many times. The chain is built from TRBV4-2 and TRBJ2-3; 10 nucleotides align to TRBD2. Losses at the gene ends were 6 bases for V and 5 bases for J; bases not matched to a gene: 11. CDR1 is LGHNA and CDR2 is YNFKEQ in the germline V gene. This CDR3 is built from 16 residues. The DNA for the CDR3 is TGTGCCAGCAGTCGTCTCCTAGCGGGGGAAGGAGATACGCAGTATTTT. Its translation: CASSRLLAGEGDTQYF.

This clonotype was observed at least ten times. This chain connects TRBV9 to TRBJ2-2, with 9 nucleotides matching TRBD2. This CDR3 spans 15 amino acids. CDR1 and CDR2 from the germline V gene are SGDLS and YYNGEE. V was clipped by 0 bases and J by 8 bases; unmatched bases: 5. This CDR3 is CASSVEAGGSGELFF. CDR3 DNA: TGTGCCAGCAGCGTAGAAGCGGGGGGTTCGGGGGAGCTGTTTTTT. The full variable domain, with the rest looked up from reference TRBV9 and TRBJ2-2, is DSGVTQTPKHLITATGQRVTLRCSPRSGDLSVYWYQQSLDQGLQFLIQYYNGEERAKGNILERFSAQQFPDLHSELNLSSLELGDSALYFCASSVEAGGSGELFFGEGSRLTVL.

This clonotype was found many times. CDR3 coding DNA: TGCGCCAGCAGCCAAGATCTTGGTGTGAATACGCAGTATTTT. Amino acids: CASSQDLGVNTQYF. The chain recombines TRBV4-1 with TRBJ2-3; unclear D gene. CDR3 length: 14 residues. Trimming left V 0 bases short and J 7 bases short, with 11 bases between. CDR1 is MGHRA and CDR2 is YSYEKL in the germline V gene.

This clonotype was detected only a few times. The chain joins TRBV24-1 to TRBJ1-2; D gene uncertain. The V gene lost 9 bases and the J gene lost 6 bases, with 10 bases spanning the gap. Germline V gene data show CDR1 as KGHDR and CDR2 as SFDVKD. The CDR3 has 11 residues. As DNA, the CDR3 is TGTGCCACCCAACCTGGAGATGGCTACACCTTC. Its protein is CATQPGDGYTF.

The chain is built from TRBV27 and TRBJ2-7; 7 nucleotides line up with TRBD1. Germline CDR1 MNHEY, CDR2 SMNVEV (reference sequence). Germline trimming cut 6 bases from V and 0 bases from J; bases unmatched to any gene: 2. The CDR3 extends over 13 amino acids. CDR3 nucleotide sequence: TGTGCCAGCAGGGGACAGAGCTCCTACGAGCAGTACGTC. It yields the protein CASRGQSSYEQYV.

The chain joins TRBV21-1 to TRBJ1-5. TRBV21-1 constitutes a pseudogene. This CDR3 has 13 residues. This CDR3 reads CASSTSVGQPQHF. DNA for the CDR3: TGTGCCAGCAGCACCTCCGTAGGTCAGCCCCAGCATTTT.

V usage is TRBV21-1 and J usage is TRBJ2-3; TRBD1 reflects the table's D call only, with no check against the DNA. TRBV21-1 is classified as a pseudogene. CDR3 length equals 17 residues. In DNA, the CDR3 is TGTGCCAGCAGCAAAGGAACCGGGGCAGAGTGCCCAGATACGCAGTATTTT. Protein sequence: CASSKGTGAECPDTQYF.

The sample holds many counts of this clonotype. This chain connects TRBV30 to TRBJ1-1, with 8 bases fitting TRBD1. CDR1 and CDR2 (germline): GTSNPN, SVGIG (reference sequence). The CDR3 is 16 amino acids. V dropped 2 bases and J dropped 0; count of bases not matched to a gene: 8. The CDR3 DNA sequence: TGTGCCTGGAGTATCTCACAGGGGGGAATGAACACTGAAGCTTTCTTT. Its protein product is CAWSISQGGMNTEAFF.

This clonotype was detected only a few times. The V gene is TRBV4-2, the J gene TRBJ2-3, with 15 bases aligning to TRBD2. The ends lost 0 bases at V and 4 bases at J; junction bases unmatched: 2. The CDR3 consists of 17 residues. CDR1 is LGHNA, CDR2 YNFKEQ, per germline. CDR3 region: CASSQDGTSGGPDTQYF. The CDR3 region has the DNA TGTGCCAGCAGCCAAGACGGGACTAGCGGGGGGCCAGATACGCAGTATTTT.

The CDR3 DNA sequence: TGTGCCACCAGCAGAGATCACAGGAACCACGAGCAGTACGTC. It yields the protein CATSRDHRNHEQYV. The chain links TRBV15 to TRBJ2-7, with D maybe TRBD1 (5 bases). This CDR3 has 14 residues. Trimming pared 0 bases from V and 5 bases from J, leaving 11 bases between. The germline CDR1 and CDR2 sequences are LNHNV and YYDKDF (reference sequence).